This T cell receptor beta chain was documented in a study of early T cells in non-severe SARS-CoV-2 infection. Background on the study: Sequenced bulk RNA came from whole blood that was unsorted, and chains were unpaired. Study results and caveats: The study's VDJdb matching favored anti-spike CD8 responses and missed private and CD4 specificities.

Trimming cost V 5 bases and J 5 bases, with 6 bases left between them. This CDR3 has 11 residues. CDR1 and CDR2 from the germline V gene are MNHEY and SVGEGT. This clonotype was found a few times. Its antigen is currently unknown. In TCRdb, the 5' RACE reads were re-called with MiXCR into one record per CDR3 protein. The repertoire holds approximately 43,000 distinct CDR3 sequences, 6% to 7.5% seen once, with more than 4.5% in the top ten. This rearrangement joins TRBV6-2 or TRBV6-3 to TRBJ1-2; D remains unclear. This receptor was taken from an adult who was a healthcare worker with PCR-confirmed SARS-CoV-2 infection or an uninfected control (not recorded which). Sequences were obtained from whole blood. CDR3 loop: CASSAGYGYTF. CDR3 nucleotides: TGTGCCAGCAGTGCAGGATATGGCTACACCTTC.